This entry lists 9 T cell receptor beta chains sequenced from one sample in a study of blood T cell repertoires in COVID-19. The repertoire was sequenced with immunoSEQ multiplex PCR; TCRdb's copy has only in-frame clones and lacks some. The table lists hundreds of thousands of clones, about 90% of them singletons. The source material was peripheral blood. The receptors originated from a woman aged 30 to 39 who had recovered from COVID-19.

The CDR3 protein is CATSKTSGGAETQYF. Here the CDR3 DNA reads TGTGCCACCAGCAAAACTAGCGGGGGGGCCGAGACCCAGTACTTC. The chain is built from TRBV15 and TRBJ2-5; 13 bases agree with TRBD2. Per germline, CDR1 LNHNV and CDR2 YYDKDF (reference sequence). Trimming at V came to 4 bases and at J to 5 bases, leaving 4 bases not matched to a gene. The CDR3 has 15 amino acids. The variable domain in full, with the rest retrieved from reference TRBV15 and TRBJ2-5, is DAMVIQNPRYQVTQFGKPVTLSCSQTLNHNVMYWYQQKSSQAPKLLFHYYDKDFNNEADTPDNFQSRRPNTSFCFLDIRSPGLGDTAMYLCATSKTSGGAETQYFGPGTRLLVL.

This chain joins TRBV5-6 and TRBJ1-1; tentatively, D is TRBD1 (6 bases). CDR1 and CDR2 (germline): SGHDT, YYEEEE. This CDR3 has 17 residues. V shed 3 bases and J shed 1 base, with 19 bases lying between them. CDR3 coding DNA: TGTGCCAGCAGCTCCAGTCGTACAGGGAGTCGGAACACTGAAGCTTTCTTT. Amino acid sequence: CASSSSRTGSRNTEAFF.

This sequence joins TRBV10-3 and TRBJ1-5, with 7 bases matching TRBD1. CDR3 length equals 16 residues. Germline CDR1 reads ENHRY; CDR2 reads SYGVKD. V was clipped by 2 bases and J by 4 bases; unmatched bases: 8. The CDR3 DNA reads as TGTGCCATCAGTGAGACAGGGGCATTGGGAAATCAGCCCCAGCATTTT. It yields the protein CAISETGALGNQPQHF.

The chain employs TRBV6-2 or TRBV6-3 and TRBJ2-7; tentative D call: TRBD1 (7 bases). Trimming removed 5 bases from V and 3 bases from J, with 17 bases in between. The CDR3 loop spans 15 amino acids. Germline assignment: CDR1 MNHEY and CDR2 SVGEGT. The CDR3, as DNA: TGTGCCAGCAGTGACCCCGCGGGACAGTTCTACGAGCAGTACTTC. This sequence encodes CASSDPAGQFYEQYF.

The J gene is TRBJ2-7, the V gene TRBV4-3, with D unclear. Between the trimmed V and J ends, which lost 0 bases and 2 bases, there was a span of 14 bases. This CDR3 spans 16 amino acids. CDR1 and CDR2 from the germline V gene are LGHNA and YSLEER. The CDR3 loop reads CASSQDRQVLAYEQYF. The CDR3 DNA reads TGCGCCAGCAGCCAAGATAGGCAGGTCTTAGCCTACGAGCAGTACTTC.

The genes are TRBV7-2 and TRBJ1-3; TRBD1 agrees at 12 bases. Germline V gene lookup returns CDR1 SGHTA and CDR2 FQGNSA. This CDR3 has 16 residues. The ends lost 6 bases at V and 11 bases at J; junction bases unmatched: 14. Here the CDR3 DNA reads TGTGCCAGCAGACTAAACCGGGACAGGGGGCCATCTGCCATATATTTT. This codes for CASRLNRDRGPSAIYF. Together with reference TRBV7-2 and TRBJ1-3, the CDR3 gives the full variable domain: GAGVSQSPSNKVTEKGKDVELRCDPISGHTALYWYRQSLGQGLEFLIYFQGNSAPDKSGLPSDRFSAERTGGSVSTLTIQRTQQEDSAVYLCASRLNRDRGPSAIYFGEGSWLTVV.

The chain links TRBV9 to TRBJ2-1, with no clear D. The V end was cut by 2 bases, the J end by 0 bases, with 9 bases between. The CDR3 is 15 residues long. CDR1 is SGDLS and CDR2 is YYNGEE in the germline V gene. The CDR3: CASSVTVSSYNEQFF. The CDR3 DNA reads TGTGCCAGCAGCGTTACGGTTAGCTCCTACAATGAGCAGTTCTTC.

J is TRBJ2-1 and V is TRBV6-5; maybe TRBD1 (5 bases). Germline CDR1 and CDR2: MNHEY and SVGAGI. V was pared by 0 bases and J by 8 bases, with 14 bases between. The CDR3 consists of 15 residues. In nucleotides, the CDR3 is TGTGCCAGCAGTTACTCGGGGCAGGTGGGTTATGAGCAGTTCTTC. Residues: CASSYSGQVGYEQFF.

The rearrangement uses TRBV29-1 and TRBJ2-5; 8 positions agree with TRBD2. V shed 3 bases, J shed 1 base, and the junction held 7 bases outside the gene matches. This CDR3 is built from 15 residues. CDR1 and CDR2 (germline): SQVTM, ANQGSEA. The CDR3, as DNA: TGCAGCGTTGAGTTCCGGGGGACTAGCCAAGAGACCCAGTACTTC. Protein product: CSVEFRGTSQETQYF. Looking up the rest from reference TRBV29-1 and TRBJ2-5 gives the full variable domain: SAVISQKPSRDICQRGTSLTIQCQVDSQVTMMFWYRQQPGQSLTLIATANQGSEATYESGFVIDKFPISRPNLTFSTLTVSNMSPEDSSIYLCSVEFRGTSQETQYFGPGTRLLVL.